Listed here are 7 T cell receptor beta chains from one sample, sequenced in a study of T cell repertoires in cytomegalovirus infection. Antigens of these TCRs are unknown. Via MiXCR, TCRdb re-called the reads, giving one row per CDR3 protein. The sample lists roughly 860,000 distinct CDR3 sequences, 30% to 35% occurring once. The sample consisted of cultured CD8+ T cells from PBMCs, taken from culture after CMV antigen stimulation. The receptor source for this set is a human donor in good health (CMV status not recorded). Some clones in this sample may be carry-over from other donors' samples.

This clonotype appeared a few times. The chain joins TRBV7-6 to TRBJ2-3; TRBD2 agrees at 8 bases. This CDR3 contains 15 residues. Germline assignment: CDR1 SGHVS and CDR2 FNYEAQ. V trimming: 0 bases; J trimming: 4 bases; junction bases outside the gene matches: 3. The chain's CDR3 is CASSLAGTSSDTQYF. CDR3 in DNA: TGTGCCAGCAGCTTAGCCGGGACTAGTTCAGATACGCAGTATTTT.

This chain connects TRBV5-4 to TRBJ1-2, with D perhaps TRBD1 (5 bases). The CDR3 is 15 amino acids. V dropped 2 bases and J dropped 5 bases, with 16 bases sitting between them. CDR1 and CDR2 from the germline V gene are SGHNT and YYREEE (reference sequence). CDR3 coding DNA: TGTGCCAGCAGCTTATCCTGGGGCGCAGGGTATGGCTACACCTTC. Translation gives CASSLSWGAGYGYTF.

The table lists this clonotype with a few counts. V and J are TRBV6-6 and TRBJ1-1; 9 bases line up with TRBD1. The germline V gene has CDR1 MNHNY and CDR2 SVGAGI (reference sequence). Germline trimming cut 5 bases from V and 5 bases from J; bases unmatched to any gene: 6. CDR3 length: 14 amino acids. The CDR3 nucleotides are TGTGCCAGCAGTCCAGACAGGGGGATGACTGAAGCTTTCTTT. Protein: CASSPDRGMTEAFF.

Details on this clonotype: This may come from a read error, since a much larger clone is one base off. The genes are TRBV7-6 and TRBJ1-4; a weak D match, TRBD1 (6 bases). The germline CDR1 and CDR2 sequences are SGHVS and FNYEAQ. The CDR3 contains 19 residues. This CDR3 is CVSSLAGWLRDTNNEKLFF. CDR3 nucleotide sequence: TGTGTCAGCAGCTTAGCAGGGTGGCTCCGGGACACCAACAATGAAAAACTGTTTTTT.

The chain combines TRBV5-4 with TRBJ1-1; 9 bases line up with TRBD1. This CDR3 is built from 16 residues. Trimming took 0 bases from V and 1 from J; bases not matched to a gene: 4. The germline V gene has CDR1 SGHNT and CDR2 YYREEE (reference sequence). As DNA, the CDR3 is TGTGCCAGCAGCTTGGGGGGGACAGGGAGGAACACTGAAGCTTTCTTT. It is translated as CASSLGGTGRNTEAFF. The full variable domain, rest sourced from reference TRBV5-4 and TRBJ1-1, is ETGVTQSPTHLIKTRGQQVTLRCSSQSGHNTVSWYQQALGQGPQFIFQYYREEENGRGNFPPRFSGLQFPNYSSELNVNALELDDSALYLCASSLGGTGRNTEAFFGQGTRLTVV.

The rearrangement uses TRBV28 and TRBJ2-3; the match to TRBD1 covers 8 bases. CDR3 length equals 16 residues. V trimming: 1 base; J trimming: 2 bases; junction bases outside the gene matches: 5. Germline lookup yields CDR1 MDHEN and CDR2 SYDVKM. CDR3 in amino acids: CASSLFRDRPTDTQYF. In nucleotides, the CDR3 is TGTGCCAGCAGTTTATTTCGGGACAGGCCCACAGATACGCAGTATTTT.

The V and J genes are TRBV29-1 and TRBJ1-2, with 7 bases fitting TRBD1. With V trimmed by 6 bases and J by 3 bases, 7 bases remained unmatched. The CDR3 has 13 amino acids. In germline, CDR1 is SQVTM, CDR2 ANQGSEA. The CDR3 coding sequence is TGCAGCGTCTCTGACAGGGATCACTATGGCTACACCTTC. It translates to CSVSDRDHYGYTF.